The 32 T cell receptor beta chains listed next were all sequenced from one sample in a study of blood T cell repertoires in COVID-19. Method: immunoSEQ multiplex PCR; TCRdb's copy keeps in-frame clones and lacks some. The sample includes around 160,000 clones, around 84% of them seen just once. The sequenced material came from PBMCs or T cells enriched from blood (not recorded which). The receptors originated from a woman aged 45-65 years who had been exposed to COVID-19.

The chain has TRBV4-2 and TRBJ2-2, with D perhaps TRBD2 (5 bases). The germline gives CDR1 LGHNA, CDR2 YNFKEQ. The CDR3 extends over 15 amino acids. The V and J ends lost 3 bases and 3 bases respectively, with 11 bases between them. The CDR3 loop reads CASSQVTRDTGELFF. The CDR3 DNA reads TGTGCCAGCAGCCAGGTTACTAGGGACACCGGGGAGCTGTTTTTT.

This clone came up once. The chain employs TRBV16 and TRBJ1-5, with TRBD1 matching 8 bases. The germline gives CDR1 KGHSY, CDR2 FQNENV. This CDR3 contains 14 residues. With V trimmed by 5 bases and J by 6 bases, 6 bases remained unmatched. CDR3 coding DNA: TGTGCCAGCAGCGGGGGACAGGACACTCAGCCCCAGCATTTT. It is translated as CASSGGQDTQPQHF.

As DNA, the CDR3 is TGTGCCAGCAGCTTGGGACCATTCGTTACCGGGGGTTCACCCCTCCACTTT. Translating it yields CASSLGPFVTGGSPLHF. The chain links TRBV5-6 to TRBJ1-6; maybe TRBD1 (5 bases). Trimming removed 0 bases at V and 9 bases at J, with 19 bases between. This CDR3 spans 17 amino acids. From germline, CDR1 is SGHDT and CDR2 YYEEEE.

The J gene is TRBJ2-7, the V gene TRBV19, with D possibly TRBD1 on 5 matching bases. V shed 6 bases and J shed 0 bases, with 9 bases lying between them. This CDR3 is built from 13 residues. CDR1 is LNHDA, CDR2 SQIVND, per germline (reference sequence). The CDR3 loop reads CASSRVISYEQYF. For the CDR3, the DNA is TGTGCCAGTAGCAGGGTAATCTCCTACGAGCAGTACTTC.

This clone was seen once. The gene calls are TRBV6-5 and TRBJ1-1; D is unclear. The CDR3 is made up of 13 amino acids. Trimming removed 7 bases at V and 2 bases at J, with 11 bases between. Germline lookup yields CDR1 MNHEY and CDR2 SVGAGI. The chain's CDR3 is CASTLRSNTEAFF. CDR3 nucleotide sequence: TGTGCCAGCACCCTGCGTTCAAACACTGAAGCTTTCTTT.

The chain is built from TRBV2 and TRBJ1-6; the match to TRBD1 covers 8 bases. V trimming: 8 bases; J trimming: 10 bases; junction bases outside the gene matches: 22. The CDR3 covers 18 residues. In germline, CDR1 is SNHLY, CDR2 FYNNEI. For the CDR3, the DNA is TGTGCCAGCCAGTGGGGGCAGGGGGCAAATCGGAGAAAATCACCCCTCCACTTT. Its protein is CASQWGQGANRRKSPLHF.

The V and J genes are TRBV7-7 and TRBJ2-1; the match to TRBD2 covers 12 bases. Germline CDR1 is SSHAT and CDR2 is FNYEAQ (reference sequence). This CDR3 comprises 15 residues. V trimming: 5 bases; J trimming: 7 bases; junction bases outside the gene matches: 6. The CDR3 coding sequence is TGTGCCAGCAGCCAGCTAGCGGGAGGGCATAATGAGCAGTTCTTC. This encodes CASSQLAGGHNEQFF.

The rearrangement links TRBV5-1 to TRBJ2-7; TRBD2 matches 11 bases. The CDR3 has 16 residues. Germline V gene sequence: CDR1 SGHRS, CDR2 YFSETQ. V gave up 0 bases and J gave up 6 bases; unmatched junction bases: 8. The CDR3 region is CASSLGWLAGGPEQYF. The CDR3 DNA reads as TGCGCCAGCAGCTTGGGGTGGCTAGCGGGGGGCCCCGAGCAGTACTTC.

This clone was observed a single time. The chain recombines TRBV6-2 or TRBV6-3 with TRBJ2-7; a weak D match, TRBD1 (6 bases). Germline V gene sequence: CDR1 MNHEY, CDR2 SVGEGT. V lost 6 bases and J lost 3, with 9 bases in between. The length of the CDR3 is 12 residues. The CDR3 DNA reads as TGTGCCAGCAGCCCCAGGGGCTACGAGCAGTACTTC. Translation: CASSPRGYEQYF.

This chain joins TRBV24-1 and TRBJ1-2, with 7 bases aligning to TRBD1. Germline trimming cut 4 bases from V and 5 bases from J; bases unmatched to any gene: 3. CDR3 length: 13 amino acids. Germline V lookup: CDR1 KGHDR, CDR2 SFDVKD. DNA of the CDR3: TGTGCCACCAGTGAGTCAGGGGGTTATGGCTACACCTTC. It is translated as CATSESGGYGYTF.

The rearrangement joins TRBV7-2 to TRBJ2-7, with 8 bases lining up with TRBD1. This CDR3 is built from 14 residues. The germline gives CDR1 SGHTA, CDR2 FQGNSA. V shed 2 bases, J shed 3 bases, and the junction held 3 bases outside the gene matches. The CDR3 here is CASSLPGTGYEQYF. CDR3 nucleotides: TGTGCCAGCAGCTTACCTGGGACAGGCTACGAGCAGTACTTC.

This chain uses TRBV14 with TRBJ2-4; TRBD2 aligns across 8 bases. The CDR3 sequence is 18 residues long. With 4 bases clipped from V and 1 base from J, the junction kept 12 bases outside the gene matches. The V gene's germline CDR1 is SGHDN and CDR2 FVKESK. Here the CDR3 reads CASSPDPPGGAAKNIQYF. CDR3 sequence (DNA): TGTGCCAGCAGCCCGGACCCCCCCGGGGGGGCGGCCAAAAACATTCAGTACTTC.

The CDR3 loop is CASSLTGGHEKLFF. The CDR3 nucleotides read TGTGCCAGCAGTTTAACGGGAGGGCATGAAAAACTGTTTTTT. The chain joins TRBV27 to TRBJ1-4; no firm D call. V was clipped by 2 bases and J by 6 bases, with 10 bases between them. Germline-derived CDR1 and CDR2 are MNHEY and SMNVEV (reference sequence). This CDR3 region has 14 residues.

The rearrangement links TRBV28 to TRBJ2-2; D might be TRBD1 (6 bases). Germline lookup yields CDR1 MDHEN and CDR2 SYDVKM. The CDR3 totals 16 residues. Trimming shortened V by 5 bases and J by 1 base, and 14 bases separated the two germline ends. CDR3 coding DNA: TGTGCCAGCAGTCCTAGACAGGACCTGAACACCGGGGAGCTGTTTTTT. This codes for CASSPRQDLNTGELFF.

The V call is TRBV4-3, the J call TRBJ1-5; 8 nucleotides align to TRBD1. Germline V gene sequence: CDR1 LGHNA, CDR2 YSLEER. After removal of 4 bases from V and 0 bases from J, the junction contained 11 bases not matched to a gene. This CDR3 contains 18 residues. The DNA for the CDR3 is TGCGCCAGCAGCCCGACAGGGGCGGGTGAATATAGCAATCAGCCCCAGCATTTT. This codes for CASSPTGAGEYSNQPQHF.

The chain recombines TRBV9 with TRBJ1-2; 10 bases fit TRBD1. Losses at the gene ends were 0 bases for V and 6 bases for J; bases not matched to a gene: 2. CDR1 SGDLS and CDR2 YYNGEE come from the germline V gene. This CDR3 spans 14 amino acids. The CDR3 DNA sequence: TGTGCCAGCAGCGTAGGACAGGGGGCGGATGGCTACACCTTC. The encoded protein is CASSVGQGADGYTF. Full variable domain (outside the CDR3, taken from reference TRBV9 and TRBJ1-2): DSGVTQTPKHLITATGQRVTLRCSPRSGDLSVYWYQQSLDQGLQFLIQYYNGEERAKGNILERFSAQQFPDLHSELNLSSLELGDSALYFCASSVGQGADGYTFGSGTRLTVV.

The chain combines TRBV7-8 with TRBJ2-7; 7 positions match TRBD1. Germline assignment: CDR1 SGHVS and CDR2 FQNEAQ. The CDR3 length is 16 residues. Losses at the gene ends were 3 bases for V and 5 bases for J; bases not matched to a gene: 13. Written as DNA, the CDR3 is TGTGCCAGCAGCTTCCGCTCACAGGGGAGTGGGAACGAGCAGTACTTC. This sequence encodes CASSFRSQGSGNEQYF.

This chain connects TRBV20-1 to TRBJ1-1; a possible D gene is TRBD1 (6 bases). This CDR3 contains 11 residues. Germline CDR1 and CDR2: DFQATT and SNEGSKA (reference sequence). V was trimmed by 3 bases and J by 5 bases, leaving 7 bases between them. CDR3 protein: CSASTGTEAFF. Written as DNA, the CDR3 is TGCAGTGCTAGTACAGGGACTGAAGCTTTCTTT.

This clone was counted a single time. CDR3 region: CASSPSGNQPQHF. The CDR3 DNA reads as TGTGCCAGCAGCCCCTCCGGGAATCAGCCCCAGCATTTT. The V call is TRBV7-2, the J call TRBJ1-5; D is uncertain. V lost 5 bases, J lost 4 bases, and 9 bases lay in between. CDR3 length: 13 residues. Per the germline V gene, CDR1 is SGHTA and CDR2 is FQGNSA.

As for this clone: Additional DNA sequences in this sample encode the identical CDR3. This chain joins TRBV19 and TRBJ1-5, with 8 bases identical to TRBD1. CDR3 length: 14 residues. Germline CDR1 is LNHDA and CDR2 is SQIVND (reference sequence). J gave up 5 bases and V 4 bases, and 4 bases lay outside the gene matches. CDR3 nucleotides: TGTGCCAGTAGTAGCCAGGGGGCCTATCAGCCCCAGCATTTT. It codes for CASSSQGAYQPQHF.

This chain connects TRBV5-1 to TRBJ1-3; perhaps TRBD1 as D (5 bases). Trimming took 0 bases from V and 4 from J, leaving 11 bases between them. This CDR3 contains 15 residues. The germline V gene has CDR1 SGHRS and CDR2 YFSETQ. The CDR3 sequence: CASSLEWGRGNTIYF. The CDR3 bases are TGCGCCAGCAGCTTGGAATGGGGCCGAGGAAACACCATATATTTT.

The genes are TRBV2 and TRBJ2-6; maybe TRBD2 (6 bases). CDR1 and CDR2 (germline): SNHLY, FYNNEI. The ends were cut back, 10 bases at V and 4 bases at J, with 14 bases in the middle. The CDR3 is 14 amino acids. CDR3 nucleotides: TGTGCCACCCCAACGGGGGACGGGGCCAACGTCCTGACTTTC. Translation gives CATPTGDGANVLTF. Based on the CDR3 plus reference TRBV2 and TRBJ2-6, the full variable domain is EPEVTQTPSHQVTQMGQEVILRCVPISNHLYFYWYRQILGQKVEFLVSFYNNEISEKSEIFDDQFSVERPDGSNFTLKIRSTKLEDSAMYFCATPTGDGANVLTFGAGSRLTVL.

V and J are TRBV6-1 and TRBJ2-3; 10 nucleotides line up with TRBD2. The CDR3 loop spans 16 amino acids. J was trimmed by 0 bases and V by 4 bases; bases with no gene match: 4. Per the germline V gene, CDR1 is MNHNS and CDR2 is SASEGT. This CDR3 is CASSVTSGTSTDTQYF. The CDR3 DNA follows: TGTGCCAGCAGTGTTACTAGCGGGACTAGCACAGATACGCAGTATTTT.

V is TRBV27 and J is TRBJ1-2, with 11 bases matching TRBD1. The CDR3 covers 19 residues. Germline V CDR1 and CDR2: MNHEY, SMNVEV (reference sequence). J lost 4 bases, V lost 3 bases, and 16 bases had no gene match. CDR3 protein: CASSFPRGQGAFTVYGYTF. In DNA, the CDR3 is TGTGCCAGCAGTTTTCCCCGAGGACAGGGGGCTTTCACAGTCTATGGCTACACCTTC.

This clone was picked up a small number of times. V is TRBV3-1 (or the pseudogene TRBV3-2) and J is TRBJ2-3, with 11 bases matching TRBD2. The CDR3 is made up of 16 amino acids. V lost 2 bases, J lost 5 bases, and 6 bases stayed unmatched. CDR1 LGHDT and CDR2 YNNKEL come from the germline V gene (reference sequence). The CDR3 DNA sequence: TGTGCCAGCAGCCAACTAGCGGGAGGTGGGGTAGATACGCAGTATTTT. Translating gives CASSQLAGGGVDTQYF.

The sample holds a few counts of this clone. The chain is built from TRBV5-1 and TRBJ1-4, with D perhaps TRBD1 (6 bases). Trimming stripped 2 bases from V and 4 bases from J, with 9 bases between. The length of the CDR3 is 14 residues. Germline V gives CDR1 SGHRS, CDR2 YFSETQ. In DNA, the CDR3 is TGCGCCAGCAGCTTAAGGGGGATTAATGAAAAACTGTTTTTT. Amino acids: CASSLRGINEKLFF. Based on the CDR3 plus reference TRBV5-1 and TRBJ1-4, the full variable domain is KAGVTQTPRYLIKTRGQQVTLSCSPISGHRSVSWYQQTPGQGLQFLFEYFSETQRNKGNFPGRFSGRQFSNSRSEMNVSTLELGDSALYLCASSLRGINEKLFFGSGTQLSVL.

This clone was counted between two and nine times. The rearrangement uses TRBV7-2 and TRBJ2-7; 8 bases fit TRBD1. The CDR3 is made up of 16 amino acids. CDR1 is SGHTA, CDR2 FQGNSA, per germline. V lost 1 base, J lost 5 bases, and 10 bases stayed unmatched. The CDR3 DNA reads TGTGCCAGCAGCTTAGTAGCGACAGGGGTTGGGAACGAGCAGTACTTC. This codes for CASSLVATGVGNEQYF.

Here the CDR3 reads CASSHRTGTIAFF. The CDR3, as DNA: TGTGCCAGCAGCCATAGGACAGGGACTATCGCTTTCTTT. The chain recombines TRBV14 with TRBJ1-1; 8 positions match TRBD1. The CDR3 runs 13 residues. Germline lookup yields CDR1 SGHDN and CDR2 FVKESK. Losses at the gene ends were 3 bases for V and 11 bases for J; bases not matched to a gene: 8.

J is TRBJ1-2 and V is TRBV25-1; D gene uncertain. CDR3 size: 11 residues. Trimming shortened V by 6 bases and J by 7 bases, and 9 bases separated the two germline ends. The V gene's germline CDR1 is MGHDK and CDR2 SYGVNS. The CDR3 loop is CASSRGIGYTF. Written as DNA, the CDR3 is TGTGCCAGCAGCCGGGGTATTGGCTACACCTTC.

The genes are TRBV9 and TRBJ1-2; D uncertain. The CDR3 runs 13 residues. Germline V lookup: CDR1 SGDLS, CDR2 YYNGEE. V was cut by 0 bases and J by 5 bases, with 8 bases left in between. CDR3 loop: CASSVDVAYGYTF. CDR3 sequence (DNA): TGTGCCAGCAGCGTAGATGTAGCTTATGGCTACACCTTC.

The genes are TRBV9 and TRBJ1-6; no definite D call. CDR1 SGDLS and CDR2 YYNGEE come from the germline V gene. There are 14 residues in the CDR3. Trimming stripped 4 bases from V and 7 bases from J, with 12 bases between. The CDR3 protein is CASSSPMRNSPLHF. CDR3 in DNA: TGTGCCAGCAGCTCCCCTATGAGGAATTCACCCCTCCACTTT.

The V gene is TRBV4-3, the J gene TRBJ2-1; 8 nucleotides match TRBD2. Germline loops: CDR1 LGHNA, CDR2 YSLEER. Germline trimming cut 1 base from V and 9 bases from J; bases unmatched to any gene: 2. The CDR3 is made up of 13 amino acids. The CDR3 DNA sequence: TGCGCCAGCAGCCAAGGACTAGCGAGTGAGCAGTTCTTC. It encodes CASSQGLASEQFF.